Listed below are T cell receptor beta chains from one sample, sequenced in a study of T-cell memory formation after mild COVID-19. A single record per CDR3 protein comes from TCRdb applying MiXCR to the 5' RACE reads. This table has some 130,000 distinct CDR3 sequences, roughly a quarter appearing once. Specimen: PBMCs or a T cell subset sorted from them (not recorded which). Receptors were obtained from an adult woman who had mild COVID-19 (a few samples of this study predate the infection). Cell type and time point are not known. The conserved cysteine and the conserved F or W are not part of the CDR3 here.

V: TRBV7-2; J: TRBJ2-7; CDR3: ASSLDPGQLGYEQY
V: TRBV10-2; J: TRBJ1-5; CDR3: ASSAGGAGGNQPQH
V: TRBV13; J: TRBJ1-1; CDR3: ASSSTEDTEAF
V: TRBV29-1; J: TRBJ1-1; CDR3: SVFLMNTEAF
V: TRBV28; J: TRBJ2-7; CDR3: ASLGGSYEQY
V: TRBV4-1; J: TRBJ1-2; CDR3: ASSQAEFGYGYT
V: TRBV7-3; J: TRBJ1-1; CDR3: ASSTTGGGTEAF
V: TRBV7-9; J: TRBJ2-6; CDR3: ASSPQGSGANVLT
V: TRBV14; J: TRBJ1-6; CDR3: ASSQGDSYNSPLH
V: TRBV4-1; J: TRBJ2-1; CDR3: ASSQGGAYEQF
V: TRBV4-1; J: TRBJ1-5; CDR3: ASSQDPTGNQPQH
V: TRBV24-1; J: TRBJ1-1; CDR3: ATSDLPGRAF
V: TRBV30; J: TRBJ2-3; CDR3: AWSLGGGTDTQY
V: TRBV12-3/TRBV12-4; J: TRBJ2-5; CDR3: ASSRGQGLQETQY
V: TRBV30; J: TRBJ2-5; CDR3: AWSAGQGRETQY
V: TRBV5-5; J: TRBJ2-1; CDR3: ASSLGESSYNEQF
V: TRBV5-1; J: TRBJ2-5; CDR3: ASRVTGQPETQY
V: TRBV5-6; J: TRBJ1-1; CDR3: ASSPTGAIEAF
V: TRBV4-1; J: TRBJ1-1; CDR3: ASSQVGVGEAF
V: TRBV6-5; J: TRBJ2-5; CDR3: ASSYSGGGRETQY
V: TRBV12-3/TRBV12-4; J: TRBJ2-7; CDR3: ASSQGSEQY
V: TRBV7-9; J: TRBJ2-7; CDR3: ASSSGVAFRDEQY
V: TRBV2; J: TRBJ1-2; CDR3: ASSDHDRGIYGYT
V: TRBV5-1; J: TRBJ2-7; CDR3: ASSLSGPYEQY
V: TRBV14; J: TRBJ2-7; CDR3: ASSPGTEQY
V: TRBV30; J: TRBJ2-1; CDR3: AWRTSGDNEQF
V: TRBV12-3/TRBV12-4; J: TRBJ2-1; CDR3: ASSLIGGTYNEQF
V: TRBV5-5; J: TRBJ1-6; CDR3: ASSLRVIDSPLH
V: TRBV24-1; J: TRBJ2-2; CDR3: ATSGSTGELF
V: TRBV7-8; J: TRBJ2-7; CDR3: ASSTGTGYEQY
V: TRBV15; J: TRBJ2-7; CDR3: ATSRVHGGASYEQY
V: TRBV2; J: TRBJ1-5; CDR3: ASSTPGTGGDQPQH
V: TRBV5-1; J: TRBJ1-5; CDR3: ASSFGQGGPYSNQPQH
V: TRBV3-1; J: TRBJ1-1; CDR3: ASSQGSELDTEAF
V: TRBV27; J: TRBJ1-1; CDR3: ASSFWTENTEAF
V: TRBV2; J: TRBJ2-7; CDR3: ASSQAFGEQY
V: TRBV19; J: TRBJ2-1; CDR3: ASSLGTSLPREQF